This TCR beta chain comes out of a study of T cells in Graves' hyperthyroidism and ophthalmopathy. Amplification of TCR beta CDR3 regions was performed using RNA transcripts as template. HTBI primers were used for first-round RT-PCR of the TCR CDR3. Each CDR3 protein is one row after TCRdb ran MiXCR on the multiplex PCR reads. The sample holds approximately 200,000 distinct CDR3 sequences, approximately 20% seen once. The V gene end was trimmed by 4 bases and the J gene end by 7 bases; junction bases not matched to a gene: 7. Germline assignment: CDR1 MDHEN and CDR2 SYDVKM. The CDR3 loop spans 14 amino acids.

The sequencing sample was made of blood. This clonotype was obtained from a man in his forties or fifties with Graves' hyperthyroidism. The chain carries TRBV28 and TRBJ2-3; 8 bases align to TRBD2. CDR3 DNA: TGTGCCAGCAGTTCGGGACTAGTGGCCCATACGCAGTATTTT. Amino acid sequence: CASSSGLVAHTQYF.